The T cell receptor (beta chain) described here comes from a study of T cells in tumors after PD-1 blockade. Looking at the study overall: Either cemiplimab 350 mg every 2 weeks or pembrolizumab 200 mg every 3 weeks was given. On average, peripheral blood gave approximately 120,000 TCR templates and 35,000 or so unique clonotypes. Daily vismodegib 150 mg continued in a subset of anti-PD-1-treated patients.

The repertoire was sequenced with immunoSEQ multiplex PCR; TCRdb's copy has only in-frame clones and lacks some. Of about 63,000 clones listed, around 74% are singletons. This clone has just a few counts. Germline V lookup: CDR1 MNHNS, CDR2 SASEGT. V was cut by 4 bases and J by 3 bases, with 16 bases left in between. CDR3 size: 16 residues. The TCR was taken from a human donor with basal cell carcinoma. The sequencing here drew on PBMCs, taken after anti-PD-1 treatment. The rearrangement joins TRBV6-1 to TRBJ2-1, with D perhaps matching TRBD1 (8 bases). The CDR3 loop reads CASSGDRGGNYNEQFF. The DNA for the CDR3 is TGTGCCAGCAGTGGAGACAGGGGAGGGAACTACAATGAGCAGTTCTTC.